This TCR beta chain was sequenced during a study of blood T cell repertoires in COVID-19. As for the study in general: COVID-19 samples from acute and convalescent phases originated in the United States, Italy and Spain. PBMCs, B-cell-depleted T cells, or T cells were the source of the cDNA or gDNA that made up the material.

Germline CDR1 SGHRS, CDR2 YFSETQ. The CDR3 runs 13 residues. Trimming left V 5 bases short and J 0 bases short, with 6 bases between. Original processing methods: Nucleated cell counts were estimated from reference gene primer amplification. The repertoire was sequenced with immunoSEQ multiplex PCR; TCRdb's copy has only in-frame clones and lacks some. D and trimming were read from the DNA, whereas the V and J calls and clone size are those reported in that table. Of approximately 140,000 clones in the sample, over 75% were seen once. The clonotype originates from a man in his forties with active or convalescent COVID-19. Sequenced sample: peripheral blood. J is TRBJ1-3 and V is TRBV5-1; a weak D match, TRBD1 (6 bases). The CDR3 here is CASRDSSGNTIYF. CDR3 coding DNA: TGCGCCAGCAGGGACAGCTCTGGAAACACCATATATTTT.